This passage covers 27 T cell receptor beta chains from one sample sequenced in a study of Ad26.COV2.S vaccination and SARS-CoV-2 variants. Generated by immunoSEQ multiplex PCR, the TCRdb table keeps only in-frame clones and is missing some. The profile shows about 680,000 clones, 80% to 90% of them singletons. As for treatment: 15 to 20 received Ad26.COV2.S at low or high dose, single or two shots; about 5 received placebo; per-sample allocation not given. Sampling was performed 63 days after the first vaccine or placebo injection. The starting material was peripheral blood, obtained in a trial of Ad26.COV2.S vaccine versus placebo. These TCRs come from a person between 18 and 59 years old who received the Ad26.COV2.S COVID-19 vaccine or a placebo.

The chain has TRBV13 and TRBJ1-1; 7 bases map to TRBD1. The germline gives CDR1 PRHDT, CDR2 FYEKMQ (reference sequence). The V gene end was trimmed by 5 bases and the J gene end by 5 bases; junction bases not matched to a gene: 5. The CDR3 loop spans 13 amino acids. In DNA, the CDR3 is TGTGCCAGCAGCAGATACAGGGGAACTGAAGCTTTCTTT. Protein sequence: CASSRYRGTEAFF.

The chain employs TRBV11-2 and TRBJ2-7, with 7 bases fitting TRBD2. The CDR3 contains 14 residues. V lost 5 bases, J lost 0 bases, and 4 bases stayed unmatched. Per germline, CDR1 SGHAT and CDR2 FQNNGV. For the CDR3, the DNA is TGTGCCAGCAGCCAAGAGCGGGACTCCTACGAGCAGTACTTC. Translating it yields CASSQERDSYEQYF.

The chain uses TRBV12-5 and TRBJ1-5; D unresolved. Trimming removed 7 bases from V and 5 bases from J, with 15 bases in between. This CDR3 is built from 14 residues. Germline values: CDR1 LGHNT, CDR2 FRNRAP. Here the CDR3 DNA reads TGTGCTAGTGCCCTATACACTGGGGATCAGCCCCAGCATTTT. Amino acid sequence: CASALYTGDQPQHF. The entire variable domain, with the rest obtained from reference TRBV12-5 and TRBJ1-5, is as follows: DARVTQTPRHKVTEMGQEVTMRCQPILGHNTVFWYRQTMMQGLELLAYFRNRAPLDDSGMPKDRFSAEMPDATLATLKIQPSEPRDSAVYFCASALYTGDQPQHFGDGTRLSIL.

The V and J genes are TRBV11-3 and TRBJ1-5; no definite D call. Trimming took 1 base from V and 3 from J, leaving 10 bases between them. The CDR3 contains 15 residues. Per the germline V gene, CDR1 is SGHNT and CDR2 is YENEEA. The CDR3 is CASSLVECPNQPQHF. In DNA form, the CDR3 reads TGTGCCAGCAGCTTAGTGGAGTGCCCCAATCAGCCCCAGCATTTT. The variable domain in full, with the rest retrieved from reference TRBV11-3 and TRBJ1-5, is EAGVVQSPRYKIIEKKQPVAFWCNPISGHNTLYWYLQNLGQGPELLIRYENEEAVDDSQLPKDRFSAERLKGVDSTLKIQPAELGDSAVYLCASSLVECPNQPQHFGDGTRLSIL.

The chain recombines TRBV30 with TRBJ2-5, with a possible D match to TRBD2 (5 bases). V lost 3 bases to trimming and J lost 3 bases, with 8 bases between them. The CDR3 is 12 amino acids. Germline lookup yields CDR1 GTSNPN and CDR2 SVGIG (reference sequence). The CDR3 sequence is CAWSGVKETQYF. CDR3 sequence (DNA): TGTGCCTGGAGCGGGGTAAAAGAGACCCAGTACTTC.

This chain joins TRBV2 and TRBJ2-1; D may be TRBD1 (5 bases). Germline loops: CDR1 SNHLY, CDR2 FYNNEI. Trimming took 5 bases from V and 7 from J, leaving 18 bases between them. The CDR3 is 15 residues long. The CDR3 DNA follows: TGTGCCAGCAGTCTAGGGGCGAGCCTACAGAATGAGCAGTTCTTC. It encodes CASSLGASLQNEQFF.

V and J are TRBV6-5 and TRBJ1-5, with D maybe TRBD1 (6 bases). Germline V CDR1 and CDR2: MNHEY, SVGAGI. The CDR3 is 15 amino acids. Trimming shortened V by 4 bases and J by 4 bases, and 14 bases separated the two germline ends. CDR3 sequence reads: CASSSLGRGNQPQHF. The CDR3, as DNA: TGTGCCAGCAGTTCTTTAGGCAGGGGAAATCAGCCCCAGCATTTT.

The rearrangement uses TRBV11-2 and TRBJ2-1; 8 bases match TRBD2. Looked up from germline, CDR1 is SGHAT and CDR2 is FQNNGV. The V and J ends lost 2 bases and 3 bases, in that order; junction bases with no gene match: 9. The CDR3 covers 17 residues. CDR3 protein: CASSLTPWSGSYNEQFF. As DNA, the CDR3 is TGTGCCAGCAGCTTAACCCCGTGGAGCGGGAGCTACAATGAGCAGTTCTTC.

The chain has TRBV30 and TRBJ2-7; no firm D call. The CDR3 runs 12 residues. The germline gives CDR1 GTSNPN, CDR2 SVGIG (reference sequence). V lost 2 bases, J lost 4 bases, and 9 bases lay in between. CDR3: CAWSPFEYEQYF. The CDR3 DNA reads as TGTGCCTGGAGTCCTTTCGAGTACGAGCAGTACTTC.

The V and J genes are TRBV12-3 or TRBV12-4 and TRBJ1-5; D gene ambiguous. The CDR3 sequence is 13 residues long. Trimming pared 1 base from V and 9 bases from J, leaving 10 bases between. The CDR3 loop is CASSLVGDGPQHF. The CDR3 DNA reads TGTGCCAGCAGTTTAGTGGGCGATGGGCCCCAGCATTTT.

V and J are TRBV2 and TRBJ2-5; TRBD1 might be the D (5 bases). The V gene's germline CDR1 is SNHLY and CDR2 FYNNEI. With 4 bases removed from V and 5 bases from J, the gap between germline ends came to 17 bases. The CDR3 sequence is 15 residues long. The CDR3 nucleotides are TGTGCCAGCAGTGGTCAGGGATCCGAAGGGGAGACCCAGTACTTC. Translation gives CASSGQGSEGETQYF.

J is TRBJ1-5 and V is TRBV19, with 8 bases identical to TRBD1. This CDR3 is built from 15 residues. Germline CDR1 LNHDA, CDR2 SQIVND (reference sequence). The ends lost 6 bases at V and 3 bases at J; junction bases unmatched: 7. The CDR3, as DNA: TGTGCCAGTAGCCCAACAGGGGGACTCAATCAGCCCCAGCATTTT. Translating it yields CASSPTGGLNQPQHF.

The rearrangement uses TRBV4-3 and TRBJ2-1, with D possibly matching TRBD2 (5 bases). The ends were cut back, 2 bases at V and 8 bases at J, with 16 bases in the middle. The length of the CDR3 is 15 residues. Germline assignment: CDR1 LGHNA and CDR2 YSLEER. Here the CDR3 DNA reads TGCGCCAGCAGCCAACTAGGTCGGGGTTGGGATGAGCAGTTCTTC. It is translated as CASSQLGRGWDEQFF.

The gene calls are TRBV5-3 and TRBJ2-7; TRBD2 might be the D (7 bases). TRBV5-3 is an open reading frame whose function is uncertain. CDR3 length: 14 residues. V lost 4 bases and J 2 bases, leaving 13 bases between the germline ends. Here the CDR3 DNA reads TGTGCCAGAAGCACAGGGACTACCACCTACGAGCAGTACTTC. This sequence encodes CARSTGTTTYEQYF.

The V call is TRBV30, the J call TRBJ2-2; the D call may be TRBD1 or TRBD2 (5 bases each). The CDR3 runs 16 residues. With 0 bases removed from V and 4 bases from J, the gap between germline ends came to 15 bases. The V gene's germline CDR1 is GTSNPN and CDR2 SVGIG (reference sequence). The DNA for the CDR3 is TGTGCCTGGAGTGTACTATGGCAGGGACCCACCGGGGAGCTGTTTTTT. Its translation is CAWSVLWQGPTGELFF.

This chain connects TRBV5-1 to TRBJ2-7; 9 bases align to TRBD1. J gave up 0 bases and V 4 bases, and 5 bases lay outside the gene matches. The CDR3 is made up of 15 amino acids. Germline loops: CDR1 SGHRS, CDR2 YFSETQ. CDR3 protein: CASSKLTGGSYEQYF. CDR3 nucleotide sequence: TGCGCCAGCAGCAAGCTGACAGGGGGCTCCTACGAGCAGTACTTC.

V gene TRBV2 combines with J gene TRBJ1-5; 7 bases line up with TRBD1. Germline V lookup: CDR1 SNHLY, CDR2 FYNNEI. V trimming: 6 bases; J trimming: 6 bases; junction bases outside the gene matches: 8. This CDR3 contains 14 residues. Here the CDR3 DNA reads TGTGCCAGCAGAGCGACAGGGTCAGGTCAGCCCCAGCATTTT. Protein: CASRATGSGQPQHF.

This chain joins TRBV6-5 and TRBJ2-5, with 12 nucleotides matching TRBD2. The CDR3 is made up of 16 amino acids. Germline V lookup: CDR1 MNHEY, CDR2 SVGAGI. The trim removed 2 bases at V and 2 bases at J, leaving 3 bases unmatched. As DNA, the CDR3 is TGTGCCAGCAGTTACGCCGGGACTAGCGGGCAAGAGACCCAGTACTTC. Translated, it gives CASSYAGTSGQETQYF.

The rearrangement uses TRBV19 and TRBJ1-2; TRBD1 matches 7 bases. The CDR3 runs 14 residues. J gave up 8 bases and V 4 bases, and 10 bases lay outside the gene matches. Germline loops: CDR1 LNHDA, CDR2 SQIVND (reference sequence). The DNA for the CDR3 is TGTGCCAGTAGTACTTATACACAGGGGCAAGGCTACACCTTC. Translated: CASSTYTQGQGYTF.

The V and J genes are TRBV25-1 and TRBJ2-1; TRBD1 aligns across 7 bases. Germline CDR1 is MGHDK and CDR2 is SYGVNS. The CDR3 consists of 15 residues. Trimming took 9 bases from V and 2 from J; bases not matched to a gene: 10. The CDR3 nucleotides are TGTGCCAGTGTGAAGACAGGGATAACCTACAATGAGCAGTTCTTC. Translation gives CASVKTGITYNEQFF.

The DNA of the CDR3 is TGCGCCAGCAAGACAGTTCCGAACACCGGGGAGCTGTTTTTT. Translation gives CASKTVPNTGELFF. The chain links TRBV5-1 to TRBJ2-2; D possibly corresponds to TRBD1 (5 bases). V was shortened by 6 bases and J by 0 bases, with 9 bases between the two germline ends. Germline CDR1 SGHRS, CDR2 YFSETQ. The CDR3 spans 14 residues. The full variable domain, with the rest looked up from reference TRBV5-1 and TRBJ2-2, is KAGVTQTPRYLIKTRGQQVTLSCSPISGHRSVSWYQQTPGQGLQFLFEYFSETQRNKGNFPGRFSGRQFSNSRSEMNVSTLELGDSALYLCASKTVPNTGELFFGEGSRLTVL.

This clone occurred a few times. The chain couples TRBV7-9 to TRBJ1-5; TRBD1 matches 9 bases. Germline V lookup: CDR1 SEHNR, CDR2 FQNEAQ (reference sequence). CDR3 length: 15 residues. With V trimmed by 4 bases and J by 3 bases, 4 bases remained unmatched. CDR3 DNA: TGTGCCAGCAGCTCAGGGACAGGGAACAATCAGCCCCAGCATTTT. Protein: CASSSGTGNNQPQHF.

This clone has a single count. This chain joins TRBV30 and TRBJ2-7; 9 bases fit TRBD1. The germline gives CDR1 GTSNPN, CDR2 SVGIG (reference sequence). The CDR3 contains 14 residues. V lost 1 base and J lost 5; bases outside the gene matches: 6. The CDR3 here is CAWSARDRVHEQYF. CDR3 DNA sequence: TGTGCCTGGAGTGCCCGGGACAGGGTCCACGAGCAGTACTTC.

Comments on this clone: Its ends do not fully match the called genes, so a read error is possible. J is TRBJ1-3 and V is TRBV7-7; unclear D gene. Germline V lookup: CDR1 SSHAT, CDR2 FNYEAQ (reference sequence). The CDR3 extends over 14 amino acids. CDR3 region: CASSLVQRRNTIYF. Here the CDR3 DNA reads TGTGCTAGCAGCTTAGTACAGCGACGAAACACCATATATTTT.

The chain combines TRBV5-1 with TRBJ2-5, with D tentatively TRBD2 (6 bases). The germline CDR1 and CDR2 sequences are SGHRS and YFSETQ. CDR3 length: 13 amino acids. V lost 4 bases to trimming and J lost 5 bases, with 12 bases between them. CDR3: CASSPGLPETQYF. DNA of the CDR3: TGCGCCAGCAGCCCGGGACTCCCGGAGACCCAGTACTTC.

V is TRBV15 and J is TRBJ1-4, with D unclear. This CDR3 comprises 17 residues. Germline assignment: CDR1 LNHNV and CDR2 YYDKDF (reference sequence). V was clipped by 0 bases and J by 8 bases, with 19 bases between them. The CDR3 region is CATSRDRLSLGGEKLFF. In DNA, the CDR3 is TGTGCCACCAGCAGAGATCGCCTCTCCCTGGGCGGCGAAAAACTGTTTTTT.

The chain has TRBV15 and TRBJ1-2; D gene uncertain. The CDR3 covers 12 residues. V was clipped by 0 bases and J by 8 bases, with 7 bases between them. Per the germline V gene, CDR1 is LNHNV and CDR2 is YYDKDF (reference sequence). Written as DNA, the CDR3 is TGTGCCACCAGCAGAGATCGCCAGGGCTACACCTTC. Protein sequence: CATSRDRQGYTF.